Detailed here is one T cell receptor beta chain. Its target is unknown. The source of the sample is a study of cytomegalovirus exposure and HLA in healthy donors. Notes on the study in general: An Asian-associated ancestry cluster reportedly showed fewer N-insertions than the approximately 690-donor mean in a later analysis. Across donors, presence/absence analyses took sequencing depth to be roughly uniform.

The trim removed 6 bases at V and 0 bases at J, leaving 8 bases unmatched. CDR3 length: 15 amino acids. Looked up from germline, CDR1 is SNHLY and CDR2 is FYNNEI. PCR used 60 Vbeta primers and 13 Jbeta primers. Original methodology: Later work found about 80 million unique TCR beta chains, with some 11 million shared. Method: immunoSEQ multiplex PCR; TCRdb's copy keeps in-frame clones and lacks some. V, J and clone size derive from that table, while D and trimming were established from the DNA sequence. Altogether 80,000 to 130,000 clones are present, roughly 77% being singletons, with the ten largest covering about 4%. Each donor's status was that of a healthy bone marrow donor.

The clonotype was recovered from a woman between 50 and 59 years old in good health and CMV-seropositive. Sample: PBMCs. The chain employs TRBV2 and TRBJ2-7; 7 bases map to TRBD1. For the CDR3, the DNA is TGTGCCAGCAGCCAAGGGACAGTGAGCTCCTACGAGCAGTACTTC. It translates to CASSQGTVSSYEQYF.